This T cell receptor (beta chain) is drawn from a study of blood T cell repertoires in COVID-19. Study summary: T cells, B-cell-depleted T cells, or PBMCs supplied cDNA or gDNA.

How the authors handled the data: Amplified reference gene primers provided the basis for estimating nucleated cell counts. Assay: immunoSEQ multiplex PCR; the TCRdb copy retains only in-frame clones and omits some. The V and J calls and clone size were taken over from that table, and D and trimming were inferred from the DNA. The sample carries about 54,000 clones, 81% recorded once. The CDR3 consists of 12 residues. V lost 8 bases, J lost 6 bases, and 11 bases lay in between. Looked up from germline, CDR1 is SGHTA and CDR2 is FQGNSA. The J gene is TRBJ1-5, the V gene TRBV7-2; D is undetermined. The sequencing sample was made of peripheral blood. This TCR came from a woman in her sixties with acute or convalescent COVID-19. CDR3 DNA: TGTGCCAGCGGAGAGGGTGTTCAGCCCCAGCATTTT. Encoded protein: CASGEGVQPQHF.